Sequencing of this T cell receptor (beta chain) was carried out in a study of CD8 T cells in Susac syndrome. The authors reverse transcribed roughly 0.5 to 1 ug RNA with random hexamers. One entry per CDR3 protein, called by TCRdb with MiXCR from the immunoSEQ multiplex PCR reads. Altogether some 110,000 distinct CDR3 sequences are present, approximately 95% being singletons, with the ten largest covering 0.41%. The CDR3 has 17 amino acids. J lost 0 bases, V lost 2 bases, and 4 bases had no gene match. Germline V CDR1 and CDR2: ENHRY, SYGVKD. The chain uses TRBV10-3 and TRBJ2-7; TRBD2 agrees at 13 bases. Sample: CD8+ T cells from PBMCs. This receptor was identified in a human donor with Susac syndrome. Here the CDR3 reads CAISEGLAGASSYEQYF. CDR3 bases: TGTGCCATCAGTGAGGGACTAGCGGGGGCCAGCTCCTACGAGCAGTACTTC.